Shown below are 7 T cell receptor beta chains from a single sample sequenced in a study of cytomegalovirus exposure and HLA in healthy donors. PCR used 60 Vbeta primers and 13 Jbeta primers. The data were produced by immunoSEQ multiplex PCR, yet TCRdb's version contains in-frame clones alone and is incomplete. This sample yields some 160,000 clones, of which around 77% are seen a single time; under 2% belongs to the top ten. Sequenced: PBMCs. These receptors all come from a woman between 25 and 40 years old in good health and CMV-seronegative.

V and J are TRBV7-9 and TRBJ2-7; possibly TRBD1 for D (6 bases). V was cut by 6 bases and J by 2 bases, with 14 bases left in between. Germline CDR1 reads SEHNR; CDR2 reads FQNEAQ (reference sequence). The CDR3 contains 14 residues. CDR3 residues: CASSSRTATYEQYF. Here the CDR3 DNA reads TGTGCCAGCAGTTCACGGACAGCAACCTACGAGCAGTACTTC.

This chain links TRBV7-8 with TRBJ1-2, with 7 bases matching TRBD1. Germline V gives CDR1 SGHVS, CDR2 FQNEAQ. V shed 4 bases and J 8 bases; nucleotides not matched to a gene: 4. This CDR3 has 12 residues. CDR3 amino acids: CASSSYRGGYTF. The CDR3, as DNA: TGTGCCAGCAGCTCCTACAGGGGAGGCTACACCTTC.

This clone has only a few counts. This chain links TRBV27 with TRBJ2-1; 8 positions agree with TRBD2. V was clipped by 6 bases and J by 5 bases; unmatched bases: 9. The CDR3 totals 15 residues. CDR1 and CDR2 from the germline V gene are MNHEY and SMNVEV (reference sequence). CDR3 in amino acids: CASRIREGLDNEQFF. The CDR3 DNA is TGTGCCAGCAGAATTCGGGAGGGCCTGGACAATGAGCAGTTCTTC.

The chain links TRBV9 to TRBJ2-7; 7 bases are shared with TRBD2. Germline V gene lookup returns CDR1 SGDLS and CDR2 YYNGEE. The CDR3 loop spans 16 amino acids. Germline trimming cut 0 bases from V and 2 bases from J; bases unmatched to any gene: 8. This CDR3 reads CASSVGGWGGPYEQYF. The DNA of the CDR3 is TGTGCCAGCAGCGTAGGTGGTTGGGGGGGACCCTACGAGCAGTACTTC.

This clone was seen once. The rearrangement uses TRBV19 and TRBJ1-5; D possibly corresponds to TRBD1 (6 bases). V gave up 7 bases and J gave up 8 bases, with 21 bases separating them. CDR3 length equals 15 residues. CDR1 LNHDA and CDR2 SQIVND come from the germline V gene (reference sequence). CDR3 sequence (DNA): TGTGCCAGTACCGTGACGACAGGCTTGGTGGAGCCCCAGCATTTT. It yields the protein CASTVTTGLVEPQHF.

The chain is built from TRBV7-8 and TRBJ1-2; no clear D gene. V was clipped by 8 bases and J by 5 bases, with 6 bases between them. Germline CDR1 reads SGHVS; CDR2 reads FQNEAQ. The CDR3 runs 10 residues. The CDR3 spells CASSRYGYTF. As DNA, the CDR3 is TGTGCCAGCTCCCGTTATGGCTACACCTTC.

This clone came up a few times. The rearrangement uses TRBV6-1 and TRBJ1-5; D gene unclear. V was clipped by 2 bases and J by 12 bases, with 14 bases between them. The CDR3 is 13 amino acids. CDR1 is MNHNS, CDR2 SASEGT, per germline. The CDR3 loop is CASSESEADLQHF. CDR3 DNA: TGTGCCAGCAGTGAATCGGAGGCAGACCTCCAGCATTTT.